This entry lists 26 T cell receptor beta chains sequenced from one sample in a study of cytomegalovirus exposure and HLA in healthy donors. PCR used 60 Vbeta primers and 13 Jbeta primers. The data were produced by immunoSEQ multiplex PCR, yet TCRdb's version contains in-frame clones alone and is incomplete. The data show approximately 240,000 clones, with about three quarters seen just once and roughly 2.5% held by the top ten. The sample comprised PBMCs. Every receptor here comes from an older woman in good health and CMV-seropositive.

The rearrangement uses TRBV5-4 and TRBJ2-7; TRBD1 agrees at 9 bases. The CDR3 loop spans 14 amino acids. Germline trimming cut 4 bases from V and 5 bases from J; bases unmatched to any gene: 7. CDR1 and CDR2 from the germline V gene are SGHNT and YYREEE (reference sequence). CDR3 region: CASSAGQGRDEQYF. The CDR3 region has the DNA TGTGCCAGCAGCGCAGGACAGGGGAGGGACGAGCAGTACTTC. Combining the CDR3 with reference TRBV5-4 and TRBJ2-7 gives the whole variable domain ETGVTQSPTHLIKTRGQQVTLRCSSQSGHNTVSWYQQALGQGPQFIFQYYREEENGRGNFPPRFSGLQFPNYSSELNVNALELDDSALYLCASSAGQGRDEQYFGPGTRLTVT.

The genes are TRBV28 and TRBJ1-5, with TRBD1 matching over 11 bases. The CDR3 is 16 amino acids. The trim removed 6 bases at V and 6 bases at J, leaving 10 bases unmatched. The germline gives CDR1 MDHEN, CDR2 SYDVKM. CDR3 amino acids: CASRPRTGGLGQPQHF. CDR3 nucleotides: TGTGCCAGCAGACCGCGGACAGGGGGCCTCGGTCAGCCCCAGCATTTT.

CDR3 loop: CASSDTSGREGQYF. CDR3 DNA: TGCGCCAGCAGTGATACTAGCGGGAGAGAAGGGCAGTACTTC. The chain has TRBV10-1 and TRBJ2-7; 11 bases fit TRBD2. The CDR3 is made up of 14 amino acids. Germline values: CDR1 WNHNN, CDR2 SYGVQD (reference sequence). The V segment lost 3 bases and the J segment 9 bases; nucleotides outside the gene matches: 7.

This clone was recorded once. The V call is TRBV10-1, the J call TRBJ1-1; D remains unclear. The germline gives CDR1 WNHNN, CDR2 SYGVQD (reference sequence). The V and J ends lost 4 bases and 7 bases respectively, with 19 bases between them. The CDR3 is 15 amino acids. The CDR3 protein is CASSVPCWSPGEAFF. CDR3 DNA sequence: TGCGCCAGCAGTGTCCCCTGCTGGAGTCCCGGTGAAGCTTTCTTT.

This chain links TRBV30 with TRBJ1-2; maybe TRBD1 (5 bases). Trimming shortened V by 4 bases and J by 0 bases, and 12 bases separated the two germline ends. The CDR3 length is 14 residues. From germline, CDR1 is GTSNPN and CDR2 SVGIG (reference sequence). The CDR3 bases are TGTGCCTGGACCCCACAGGTTTCTAACTATGGCTACACCTTC. It translates to CAWTPQVSNYGYTF.

The rearrangement links TRBV5-6 to TRBJ1-1; TRBD1 matches at 8 bases. This CDR3 has 18 residues. After removal of 2 bases from V and 1 base from J, the junction contained 13 bases not matched to a gene. CDR1 and CDR2 (germline): SGHDT, YYEEEE. The CDR3: CASSFLRQGLRGNTEAFF. For the CDR3, the DNA is TGTGCCAGCAGCTTTTTGCGACAGGGGTTAAGGGGGAACACTGAAGCTTTCTTT. Filled out from reference TRBV5-6 and TRBJ1-1, the complete variable domain reads DAGVTQSPTHLIKTRGQQVTLRCSPKSGHDTVSWYQQALGQGPQFIFQYYEEEERQRGNFPDRFSGHQFPNYSSELNVNALLLGDSALYLCASSFLRQGLRGNTEAFFGQGTRLTVV.

This sequence joins TRBV11-3 and TRBJ1-1, with TRBD1 matching 10 bases. V dropped 6 bases and J dropped 5; count of bases not matched to a gene: 21. The CDR3 has 19 amino acids. Germline values: CDR1 SGHNT, CDR2 YENEEA. Here the CDR3 DNA reads TGTGCCAGCAGGCCAAATTCCGGGACAGGGGCCTTGGCTATGACTGAAGCTTTCTTT. It yields the protein CASRPNSGTGALAMTEAFF.

The genes are TRBV9 and TRBJ1-1; 7 nucleotides agree with TRBD1. The CDR3 consists of 14 residues. Germline CDR1 and CDR2: SGDLS and YYNGEE. V gave up 0 bases and J gave up 5 bases; unmatched junction bases: 4. CDR3 sequence (DNA): TGTGCCAGCAGCGTAGAAGGGGGCGGTACTGAAGCTTTCTTT. It codes for CASSVEGGGTEAFF.

This clone was counted only a few times. The chain couples TRBV10-3 to TRBJ1-2; 9 bases agree with TRBD1. CDR1 is ENHRY, CDR2 SYGVKD, per germline. The CDR3 runs to 17 residues. The junction had 16 bases not matched to a gene; V was cut back by 7 bases and J by 4 bases. The CDR3 DNA sequence: TGTGCCATCACTGATCCGGGACAGGGACCTTCGGGCTATGGCTACACCTTC. It encodes CAITDPGQGPSGYGYTF.

This clone has only one observation. The genes are TRBV7-2 and TRBJ2-3, with D perhaps matching TRBD1 (5 bases). V lost 2 bases to trimming and J lost 2 bases, with 11 bases between them. CDR1 and CDR2 from the germline V gene are SGHTA and FQGNSA. The CDR3 consists of 15 residues. CDR3 sequence (DNA): TGTGCCAGCAGCTTATCAAGACAGTACACAGATACGCAGTATTTT. Its protein product is CASSLSRQYTDTQYF.

This clone was recorded only once. The V and J genes are TRBV9 and TRBJ1-1; unclear D gene. The CDR3 has 14 residues. Trimming took off 4 bases at V and 12 bases at J, with 22 bases between the two ends. CDR1 is SGDLS, CDR2 YYNGEE, per germline. Written as DNA, the CDR3 is TGTGCCAGCAGCTCCCCTCGGGGTCATGGCACGCCTTTCTTT. Its protein product is CASSSPRGHGTPFF.

A single count supports this clone. The rearrangement uses TRBV6-1 and TRBJ1-5; D may be TRBD1 (6 bases). Deletions cut 4 bases from V and 6 bases from J, with 19 bases between. Germline CDR1 MNHNS, CDR2 SASEGT. The CDR3 has 16 residues. The CDR3 reads CASSGFRGGAVQPQHF. The CDR3 DNA follows: TGTGCCAGCAGTGGCTTTCGGGGGGGCGCGGTTCAGCCCCAGCATTTT.

The chain links TRBV5-1 to TRBJ1-1, with D possibly matching TRBD1 (6 bases). In germline, CDR1 is SGHRS, CDR2 YFSETQ. V lost 1 base and J 4 bases, leaving 11 bases between the germline ends. The CDR3 is 14 amino acids. The CDR3 sequence is CASSLIGGSTEAFF. CDR3 coding DNA: TGCGCCAGCAGCTTGATTGGGGGCTCCACTGAAGCTTTCTTT.

This chain joins TRBV10-2 and TRBJ2-2; D possibly corresponds to TRBD2 (6 bases). The V end lost 7 bases, the J end lost 2 bases, and 11 bases lay between the germline ends. Germline loops: CDR1 WSHSY, CDR2 SAAADI. This CDR3 has 14 amino acids. The CDR3 spells CASKAGPNTGELFF. CDR3 DNA: TGCGCCAGCAAGGCGGGGCCCAACACCGGGGAGCTGTTTTTT.

CDR3 coding DNA: TGCGCCAGCAGCCCTGGGACTTCTAGCAATCAGCCCCAGCATTTT. Translation gives CASSPGTSSNQPQHF. V and J are TRBV5-1 and TRBJ1-5, with D maybe TRBD1 (5 bases). V gave up 4 bases and J gave up 0 bases, with 11 bases separating them. Germline V gene lookup returns CDR1 SGHRS and CDR2 YFSETQ. The CDR3 is 15 amino acids.

The chain carries TRBV16 and TRBJ1-2, with D possibly matching TRBD1 (6 bases). Germline assignment: CDR1 KGHSY and CDR2 FQNENV. V dropped 1 base and J dropped 3 bases, with 15 bases sitting between them. This CDR3 contains 16 residues. The CDR3 here is CASSQWDYEGDYGYTF. The CDR3 DNA reads TGTGCCAGCAGCCAATGGGATTATGAGGGGGACTATGGCTACACCTTC.

This chain joins TRBV5-4 and TRBJ2-6, with D possibly TRBD2 on 6 matching bases. The V and J ends lost 4 bases and 1 base respectively, with 12 bases between them. The length of the CDR3 is 16 residues. Germline loops: CDR1 SGHNT, CDR2 YYREEE (reference sequence). CDR3 DNA: TGTGCCAGCAGCCGGGGGTCTACGTCTGGGGCCAACGTCCTGACTTTC. Translating gives CASSRGSTSGANVLTF.

The chain recombines TRBV4-1 with TRBJ1-6; the match to TRBD1 covers 7 bases. Looked up from germline, CDR1 is MGHRA and CDR2 is YSYEKL. With 4 bases clipped from V and 10 bases from J, the junction kept 4 bases outside the gene matches. The CDR3 sequence is 13 residues long. Here the CDR3 reads CASSPGQRSPLHF. CDR3 in DNA: TGCGCCAGCAGCCCGGGACAGAGATCACCCCTCCACTTT.

V gene TRBV5-4 combines with J gene TRBJ1-2; TRBD1 aligns across 7 bases. CDR1 is SGHNT and CDR2 is YYREEE in the germline V gene (reference sequence). The CDR3 runs 14 residues. V lost 3 bases, J lost 5 bases, and 7 bases stayed unmatched. The CDR3 loop reads CASSSSGTAYGYTF. CDR3 nucleotides: TGTGCCAGCAGCTCATCCGGGACAGCTTATGGCTACACCTTC.

The chain employs TRBV19 and TRBJ1-2, with D unresolved. Trimming stripped 1 base from V and 0 bases from J, with 12 bases between. The V gene's germline CDR1 is LNHDA and CDR2 SQIVND (reference sequence). The CDR3 is 16 residues long. The CDR3 here is CASSIVAGITNYGYTF. For the CDR3, the DNA is TGTGCCAGTAGTATAGTGGCGGGCATAACTAACTATGGCTACACCTTC.

This sequence joins TRBV9 and TRBJ1-2; D is perhaps TRBD1 (6 bases). The germline V gene has CDR1 SGDLS and CDR2 YYNGEE. V lost 3 bases to trimming and J lost 3 bases, with 18 bases between them. CDR3 length equals 16 residues. CDR3 nucleotides: TGTGCCAGCAGCGCTAATCCAGGGGTCAGGGACTATGGCTACACCTTC. Translating gives CASSANPGVRDYGYTF.

This sequence joins TRBV10-3 and TRBJ2-1; TRBD1 aligns across 12 bases. CDR1 is ENHRY, CDR2 SYGVKD, per germline. Trimming at V came to 6 bases and at J to 8 bases, leaving 8 bases not matched to a gene. CDR3 length: 15 amino acids. The CDR3 bases are TGTGCCATCAGGCCGGGACAGGGGGCAAAGGATGAGCAGTTCTTC. It translates to CAIRPGQGAKDEQFF.

The chain recombines TRBV5-4 with TRBJ1-2; D unresolved. The CDR3 length is 13 residues. Germline-derived CDR1 and CDR2 are SGHNT and YYREEE (reference sequence). Trimming removed 2 bases from V and 5 bases from J, with 10 bases in between. This CDR3 reads CASSLSSVYGYTF. The CDR3 bases are TGTGCCAGCAGCTTATCGTCCGTTTATGGCTACACCTTC.

The V gene is TRBV5-4, the J gene TRBJ2-1; 9 bases align to TRBD2. The CDR3 has 16 residues. Losses at the gene ends were 3 bases for V and 0 bases for J; bases not matched to a gene: 4. CDR1 SGHNT and CDR2 YYREEE come from the germline V gene (reference sequence). CDR3 bases: TGTGCCAGCAGCTGGCGGGGGGGGCTCTCCTACAATGAGCAGTTCTTC. It codes for CASSWRGGLSYNEQFF.

This chain connects TRBV28 to TRBJ2-7; a possible D gene is TRBD1 (6 bases). CDR1 is MDHEN, CDR2 SYDVKM, per germline. The V end was cut by 3 bases, the J end by 4 bases, with 16 bases between. The length of the CDR3 is 15 residues. CDR3 in amino acids: CASSFRGRGGYEQYF. CDR3 sequence (DNA): TGTGCCAGCAGTTTTCGGGGCAGGGGTGGATACGAGCAGTACTTC.

V gene TRBV4-3 combines with J gene TRBJ2-1; weak D call: TRBD2 (6 bases). The V gene's germline CDR1 is LGHNA and CDR2 YSLEER. The CDR3 consists of 16 residues. V was cut by 1 base and J by 0 bases, with 10 bases left in between. CDR3: CASSQAAGNSYNEQFF. As DNA, the CDR3 is TGCGCCAGCAGCCAAGCTGCGGGGAACTCCTACAATGAGCAGTTCTTC.